This is a list of T cell receptor beta chains from one sample in a study of T cell responses to AZD1222 COVID-19 vaccine. The assay was immunoSEQ multiplex PCR, and TCRdb's table has in-frame clones only and misses some. The sample carries around 170,000 clones, just over 90% recorded once. Sequences were derived from peripheral blood, sampled on day 0 of AZD1222 vaccination. These receptors were obtained from an adult in good health. Both conserved end residues are part of each CDR3. The D gene is left open where the match is weak. Expanded clones are given a class, and other clones once, few, many or no size at all.

.	TRBV19	12	TRBJ1-2	.	TGTGCCAGTACACGGGGGATCTATGGCTACACCTTC	CASTRGIYGYTF
.	TRBV6-5	15	TRBJ1-2	once	TGTGCCAGCAGTTACTCCCTCCGAGGGCCAAACGGCTACACCTTC	CASSYSLRGPNGYTF
TRBD2	TRBV3-1/TRBV3-2	18	TRBJ2-3	.	TGTGCCAGCAGCCAAGACCGTGCTAGCGGGGGGTTGTCAGATACGCAGTATTTT	CASSQDRASGGLSDTQYF
.	TRBV4-3	15	TRBJ2-1	.	TGCGCCAGCAGCCAAGAGGGAGACAGAGACAATGAGCAGTTCTTC	CASSQEGDRDNEQFF
TRBD1	TRBV11-2	15	TRBJ2-5	.	TGTGCCAGCCAAAGAGTACAGGGGCCTAAAGAGACCCAGTACTTC	CASQRVQGPKETQYF
.	TRBV20-1	11	TRBJ1-4	.	TGCAGTAGCGGACGGAATGAAAAACTGTTTTTT	CSSGRNEKLFF
.	TRBV7-8	16	TRBJ1-1	.	TGTGCCAGCAGCTCAACAGGGAGAGGGGTGAACACTGAAGCTTTCTTT	CASSSTGRGVNTEAFF
.	TRBV7-8	15	TRBJ1-3	.	TGTGCCAGCAGCTTAAGACTGACTGCGGCAGACACCATATATTTT	CASSLRLTAADTIYF
.	TRBV5-1	14	TRBJ2-7	.	TGCGCCAGCAGCTTGGGACAGGCAACCTACGAGCAGTACTTC	CASSLGQATYEQYF
TRBD1	TRBV19	15	TRBJ1-5	.	TGTGCCAGTAGTAACCCCGGGACAGGGGATCAGCCCCAGCATTTT	CASSNPGTGDQPQHF
TRBD1	TRBV7-8	13	TRBJ1-1	.	TGTGCCAGTCGACAGGGGGAAGAGAGGAAAGCTTTCTTT	CASRQGEERKAFF
.	TRBV11-2	13	TRBJ1-1	.	TGTGCCAGCAGCTTAGATTTCAGGTTTGGAGCTTTCTTT	CASSLDFRFGAFF
.	TRBV9	14	TRBJ2-1	.	TGTGCCAGCAGCGTAGCGAACTCCTACAATGAGCAGTTCTTC	CASSVANSYNEQFF
.	TRBV4-1	16	TRBJ1-6	.	TGCGCCAGCAGCCTTAGTGGTTCCGCGGTAGGATCACCCCTCCACTTT	CASSLSGSAVGSPLHF
.	TRBV6-5	13	TRBJ1-1	.	TGTGCCAGCAGACAAACAGAGAACACTGAAGCTTTCTTT	CASRQTENTEAFF
TRBD1	TRBV7-6	15	TRBJ1-4	.	TGTGCCAGCAGCTCAAACAGGGGTGGGAATGAAAAACTGTTTTTT	CASSSNRGGNEKLFF
TRBD1	TRBV27	16	TRBJ2-3	.	TGTGCCAGCAGTTTAGTGGGGCAGGGGGACACAGATACGCAGTATTTT	CASSLVGQGDTDTQYF
.	TRBV6-1	15	TRBJ1-2	once	TGTGCCAGCAGTGAAGCAATGACCGACGGTTATGGCTACACCTTC	CASSEAMTDGYGYTF
.	TRBV7-9	16	TRBJ2-2	.	TGTGCCAGCAGCTTAGTCGCGGTACGGGGCACCGGGGAGCTGTTTTTT	CASSLVAVRGTGELFF
.	TRBV28	12	TRBJ1-5	.	TGTGCCAGCACACAAGAGGCTCAGCCCCAGCATTTT	CASTQEAQPQHF
.	TRBV11-3	13	TRBJ2-3	.	TGTGCCAGTGCCATAGGGCGCACAGATACGCAGTATTTT	CASAIGRTDTQYF
TRBD2	TRBV19	17	TRBJ2-5	.	TGTGCCAGTAGTATCCCTAGCGGGGGGGCCATCAAAGAGACCCAGTACTTC	CASSIPSGGAIKETQYF
.	TRBV4-1	12	TRBJ2-7	.	TGCGCCAGCAGCCTAACTGGACGCGAGCAGTACTTC	CASSLTGREQYF
.	TRBV7-3	13	TRBJ1-1	.	TGTGCCAGCAGCCGACAGCTGAACACTGAAGCTTTCTTT	CASSRQLNTEAFF
TRBD1	TRBV7-2	16	TRBJ2-7	.	TGTGCCAGCAGCTTAGATACTCGGGACAGCCCCTACGAGCAGTACTTC	CASSLDTRDSPYEQYF
.	TRBV29-1	11	TRBJ2-1	.	TGCAGCGTTGAAGATTGGGATGAGCAGTTCTTC	CSVEDWDEQFF
.	TRBV27	13	TRBJ1-2	.	TGTGCCAGCAGTTTAGAACGGAACTATGGCTACACCTTC	CASSLERNYGYTF
TRBD1	TRBV28	13	TRBJ1-2	.	TGTGCCAGCAACCTCAGGGGGCCATATGGCTACACCTTC	CASNLRGPYGYTF
.	TRBV16	13	TRBJ2-1	.	TGTGCCAGCAGCCAATTACAGGACAATGAGCAGTTCTTC	CASSQLQDNEQFF
.	TRBV19	13	TRBJ2-7	.	TGTGCCAGTAGTATTCAAGGAGAGGACGAGCAGTACTTC	CASSIQGEDEQYF
TRBD1	TRBV6-5	13	TRBJ1-1	once	TGTGCCACAGACAGGGGATACGCGGCTGAAGCTTTCTTT	CATDRGYAAEAFF
.	TRBV19	15	TRBJ1-5	.	TGTGCCAGTAGCCGCGAAAAGGGGGGCAATCAGCCCCAGCATTTT	CASSREKGGNQPQHF
.	TRBV6-5	13	TRBJ2-2	few	TGTGCCAGCAGCGGGATAACCACCGGGGAGCTGTTTTTT	CASSGITTGELFF
.	TRBV5-5	13	TRBJ1-2	.	TGTGCCAGCAGCTACGTGATGAGCTATGGCTACACCTTC	CASSYVMSYGYTF
TRBD1	TRBV5-4	15	TRBJ2-3	.	TGTGCCAGCAGCTTGACAGGGGGCGGTACAGATACGCAGTATTTT	CASSLTGGGTDTQYF
.	TRBV19	14	TRBJ1-2	.	TGTGCCAGTAGCCCCAGAGGGGGTAACTATGGCTACACCTTC	CASSPRGGNYGYTF
.	TRBV28	13	TRBJ1-1	.	TGTGCCAGCAGCATTGACGCGAACACTGAAGCTTTCTTT	CASSIDANTEAFF
TRBD1	TRBV5-1	15	TRBJ1-2	.	TGCGCCAGCAGCCCGGGACAGGGAGCTAACTATGGCTACACCTTC	CASSPGQGANYGYTF
.	TRBV7-6	13	TRBJ1-1	.	TGTGCCAGCAGCTTAGCCATGAACACTGAAGCTTTCTTT	CASSLAMNTEAFF
.	TRBV7-7	15	TRBJ2-2	.	TGTGCTAGCAGCTACGGGGGACCAGACACCGGGGAGCTGTTTTTT	CASSYGGPDTGELFF
TRBD1	TRBV5-1	15	TRBJ1-6	few	TGCGCCAGCACCATGGCCGGGACAGCGAATTCACCCCTCCACTTT	CASTMAGTANSPLHF
.	TRBV6-5	13	TRBJ1-2	.	TGTGCCAGCAGTTACTCCGACAACTATGGCTACACCTTC	CASSYSDNYGYTF
.	TRBV28	14	TRBJ1-2	.	TGTGCCAGCAGTTTACAGACAGAATACTATGGCTACACCTTC	CASSLQTEYYGYTF
.	TRBV5-6	12	TRBJ1-2	once	TGTGCCAGCAGCTCAAGTGACTATGGCTACACCTTC	CASSSSDYGYTF
.	TRBV27	15	TRBJ2-7	.	TGTGCCAGCAGTTTATCCCGGGGCATCTCCTACGAGCAGTACTTC	CASSLSRGISYEQYF
.	TRBV5-5	14	TRBJ1-5	.	TGTGCCAGCAGCTCCGGGACACCCAATCAGCCCCAGCATTTT	CASSSGTPNQPQHF
.	TRBV30	10	TRBJ1-2	.	TGTGCCTGGACCAAGGGGGGCTACACCTTC	CAWTKGGYTF
.	TRBV4-3	13	TRBJ2-3	.	TGCGCCAGCAGCCACCGCCCCTTGGATACGCAGTATTTT	CASSHRPLDTQYF
.	TRBV18	13	TRBJ1-1	.	TGTGCCAGCTCCGGTATTTTGAACACTGAAGCTTTCTTT	CASSGILNTEAFF
TRBD2	TRBV28	13	TRBJ2-7	.	TGTGCCGTCCGGGGGGGAGTCTCCTACGAGCAGTACTTC	CAVRGGVSYEQYF